This record covers a single T cell receptor (beta chain). The antigen is unknown. The sample originates from a study of shared clonotypes between healthy human individuals. General study results and limits: Large sequencing depth failed to make sorted-subset sequencing complete, rarefaction showed.

This table comes from immunoSEQ multiplex PCR, and its TCRdb copy is limited to in-frame clones, with some not included. Among 2.5 million or so clones listed, around nine tenths were seen once. CDR1 and CDR2 from the germline V gene are MNHEY and SMNVEV (reference sequence). The CDR3 sequence is 16 residues long. The V segment lost 3 bases and the J segment 7 bases; nucleotides outside the gene matches: 8. The sequenced sample was naive CD4+ T cells sorted from blood. Subset defined: CD45RA+ positively selected. J is TRBJ2-5 and V is TRBV27; 13 positions agree with TRBD2. This sequence was found in a man between 18 and 35 years old in good health. In nucleotides, the CDR3 is TGTGCCAGCAGTTTCGACCTCGGGACTAGCGGGGTGACCCAGTACTTC. Protein: CASSFDLGTSGVTQYF.